These T cell receptor beta chains were read from a single sample in a study of shared clonotypes between healthy human individuals. Sequenced by immunoSEQ multiplex PCR; TCRdb stores in-frame clones only, minus some. The data hold about a million clones, with around 77% observed a single time. The sequencing input was memory CD4+ T cells from PBMCs. These receptors all come from a young man in good health. Some clones in this sample may be carry-over from other donors' samples. Each CDR3 is given with its conserved first and last residue. The order of the fields is V gene, clone size, CDR3 protein. The size of a clone is reported for some rows only, either as once, few or many, or as a class for expanded clones.

V: TRBV27
size: -
CDR3: CASSFWETNEQFF

V: TRBV4-3
size: few
CDR3: CASSQDRATSGLPENIQYF

V: TRBV9
size: -
CDR3: CASSVTGSNEQYF

V: TRBV5-1
size: -
CDR3: CASSLRQLSGANVLTF

V: TRBV7-2
size: -
CDR3: CASSLEADNEQFF

V: TRBV29-1
size: few
CDR3: CSVWGGNTEAFF

V: TRBV6-1
size: -
CDR3: CASTIRRGSAGELFF

V: TRBV7-3
size: -
CDR3: CASSHAVGEEAFF

V: TRBV14
size: -
CDR3: CASSPGLAGTGELFF

V: TRBV6-1
size: -
CDR3: CASGAEGTDTQYF